This T cell receptor beta chain was profiled in a study of T cell repertoires in cytomegalovirus infection. The overall study: A matching HLA type, together with CMV infection, was signaled by public TCR beta signatures.

The CDR3 extends over 13 amino acids. CDR1 is SQVTM and CDR2 is ANQGSEA in the germline V gene. After removal of 3 bases from V and 5 bases from J, the junction contained 6 bases not matched to a gene. This clonotype was counted a few times. Its antigen is currently unknown. Points from the study as a whole: What dominated the ex vivo response were HLA-C-restricted CMV-specific TCR beta clonotypes.

MiXCR, run by TCRdb on the reads, gives a single entry per CDR3 protein. Altogether about 740,000 distinct CDR3 sequences are present, approximately 40% being singletons, with the ten largest covering about 2.8%. The receptor was isolated from a human donor in good health (CMV status not recorded). Some clones in this sample may be carry-over from other donors' samples. The sequenced sample consisted of PBMCs. The V call is TRBV29-1, the J call TRBJ1-1; 7 bases are a match to TRBD1. The CDR3 region is CSVDRGRGTEAFF. The CDR3, as DNA: TGCAGCGTTGATCGGGGCAGGGGGACTGAAGCTTTCTTT. Combining the CDR3 with reference TRBV29-1 and TRBJ1-1 gives the whole variable domain SAVISQKPSRDICQRGTSLTIQCQVDSQVTMMFWYRQQPGQSLTLIATANQGSEATYESGFVIDKFPISRPNLTFSTLTVSNMSPEDSSIYLCSVDRGRGTEAFFGQGTRLTVV.